These 3 T cell receptor beta chains originate from one sample sequenced in a study of cytomegalovirus exposure and HLA in healthy donors. Both 60 Vbeta primers and 13 Jbeta primers went into the PCR. TCRdb's copy holds only in-frame clones and misses some; the assay was immunoSEQ multiplex PCR. The sample carries some 140,000 clones, 65% to 70% recorded once. Sequenced material: PBMCs. The receptors shown here come from a human donor in good health.

The CDR3 here is CASSRDRAYEQYF. In DNA form, the CDR3 reads TGTGCCAGCAGTCGGGACAGGGCCTACGAGCAGTACTTC. The rearrangement links TRBV2 to TRBJ2-7; 9 nucleotides line up with TRBD1. The V segment lost 5 bases and the J segment 2 bases; nucleotides outside the gene matches: 1. The CDR3 is 13 amino acids. From germline, CDR1 is SNHLY and CDR2 FYNNEI.

V gene TRBV28 combines with J gene TRBJ1-5; D gene uncertain. This CDR3 has 15 residues. V lost 6 bases to trimming and J lost 2 bases, with 14 bases between them. Germline CDR1 MDHEN, CDR2 SYDVKM. CDR3 sequence (DNA): TGTGCCAGCAGCGGGTCCGGCATCGGCAATCAGCCCCAGCATTTT. Translation: CASSGSGIGNQPQHF. Full variable domain (missing parts from reference TRBV28 and TRBJ1-5): DVKVTQSSRYLVKRTGEKVFLECVQDMDHENMFWYRQDPGLGLRLIYFSYDVKMKEKGDIPEGYSVSREKKERFSLILESASTNQTSMYLCASSGSGIGNQPQHFGDGTRLSIL.

The chain uses TRBV7-6 and TRBJ1-1; the D gene is possibly TRBD1 (6 bases). Trimming left V 5 bases short and J 5 bases short, with 15 bases between. CDR3 size: 14 residues. Germline-derived CDR1 and CDR2 are SGHVS and FNYEAQ. As DNA, the CDR3 is TGTGCCAGCAGCCTCGGGGGGGCGGAAACTGAAGCTTTCTTT. Its translation: CASSLGGAETEAFF. The entire variable domain, with the rest obtained from reference TRBV7-6 and TRBJ1-1, is as follows: GAGVSQSPRYKVTKRGQDVALRCDPISGHVSLYWYRQALGQGPEFLTYFNYEAQQDKSGLPNDRFSAERPEGSISTLTIQRTEQRDSAMYRCASSLGGAETEAFFGQGTRLTVV.